This TCR beta chain derives from a study of cytomegalovirus exposure and HLA in healthy donors. Overall study results and limits: About 87% or about 30% of the time was how often most TCR beta V segments were productive, according to an earlier analysis. For most TCR sequences rarity was the rule, although some public TCRs occurred in many donors.

PCR involved 60 Vbeta and 13 Jbeta primers. Sequencing was performed with immunoSEQ multiplex PCR; in TCRdb, only in-frame clones are kept and a portion is missing. The sample carries around 200,000 clones, roughly 87% recorded once. In regard to this clone: The antigen remains unidentified.

The CDR3 covers 14 residues. Deletions cut 5 bases from V and 4 bases from J, with 14 bases between. Per the germline V gene, CDR1 is SGHAT and CDR2 is FQDESV (reference sequence). Input material: PBMCs. The TCR originated in a man in his forties or fifties in good health and CMV-seronegative. This chain links TRBV11-1 with TRBJ1-2, with a weak D call TRBD1 (5 bases). The CDR3 is CASSHRQSTYGYTF. CDR3 bases: TGTGCCAGCAGCCACCGACAGTCAACCTATGGCTACACCTTC.